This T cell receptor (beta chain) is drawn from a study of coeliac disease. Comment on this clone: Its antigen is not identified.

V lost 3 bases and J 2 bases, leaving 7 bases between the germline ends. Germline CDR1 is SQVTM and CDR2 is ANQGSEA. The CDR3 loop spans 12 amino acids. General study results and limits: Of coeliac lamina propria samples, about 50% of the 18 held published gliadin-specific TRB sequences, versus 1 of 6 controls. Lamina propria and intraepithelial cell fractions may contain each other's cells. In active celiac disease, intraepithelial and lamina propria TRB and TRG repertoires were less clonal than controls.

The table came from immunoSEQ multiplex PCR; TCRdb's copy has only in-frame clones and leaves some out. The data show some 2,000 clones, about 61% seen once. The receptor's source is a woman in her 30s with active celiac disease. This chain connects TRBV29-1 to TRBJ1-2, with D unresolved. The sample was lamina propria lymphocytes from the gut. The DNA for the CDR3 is TGCAGCGTTGAGGGGAGCAACTATGGCTACACCTTC. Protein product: CSVEGSNYGYTF.